Each of the 3 T cell receptor beta chains below was sequenced from the same sample in a study of a mutant IDH1 vaccine in newly diagnosed glioma. The method was immunoSEQ multiplex PCR; TCRdb's version includes in-frame clones alone and lacks a portion of them. This repertoire shows over 80,000 clones, about 87% found once; its top ten account for 0.56%. Time point denoted: baseline, week 1 (first vaccination visit). Stated treatment: pre-vaccination baseline after standard-of-care therapy. Sequencing was performed on PBMCs, taken from a glioma patient treated with radiotherapy, temozolomide or both. The source of these receptors is a woman in her forties or fifties with glioma.

This rearrangement joins TRBV2 to TRBJ2-1; tentative D call: TRBD2 (5 bases). Germline-derived CDR1 and CDR2 are SNHLY and FYNNEI. This CDR3 spans 11 amino acids. V was pared by 8 bases and J by 8 bases, with 10 bases between. DNA for the CDR3: TGTGCCAGCCAAGCCGGGGATGAGCAGTTCTTC. Protein sequence: CASQAGDEQFF.

The chain couples TRBV27 to TRBJ2-7; 10 nucleotides align to TRBD2. CDR3 length: 15 amino acids. The J segment lost 3 bases and the V segment lost 10 bases, leaving 12 bases of the junction unmatched. Germline assignment: CDR1 MNHEY and CDR2 SMNVEV (reference sequence). The CDR3 region has the DNA TGTGCCACCAAATCCCGGACTAGCGGAATCTACGAGCAGTACTTC. This codes for CATKSRTSGIYEQYF.

The chain couples TRBV29-1 to TRBJ2-5, with D hard to call. Per the germline V gene, CDR1 is SQVTM and CDR2 is ANQGSEA. Trimming left V 1 base short and J 2 bases short, with 11 bases between. CDR3 length: 14 amino acids. Written as DNA, the CDR3 is TGCAGCGTTGAAGTTTGGGGTTTTCAAGAGACCCAGTACTTC. Amino acid sequence: CSVEVWGFQETQYF.